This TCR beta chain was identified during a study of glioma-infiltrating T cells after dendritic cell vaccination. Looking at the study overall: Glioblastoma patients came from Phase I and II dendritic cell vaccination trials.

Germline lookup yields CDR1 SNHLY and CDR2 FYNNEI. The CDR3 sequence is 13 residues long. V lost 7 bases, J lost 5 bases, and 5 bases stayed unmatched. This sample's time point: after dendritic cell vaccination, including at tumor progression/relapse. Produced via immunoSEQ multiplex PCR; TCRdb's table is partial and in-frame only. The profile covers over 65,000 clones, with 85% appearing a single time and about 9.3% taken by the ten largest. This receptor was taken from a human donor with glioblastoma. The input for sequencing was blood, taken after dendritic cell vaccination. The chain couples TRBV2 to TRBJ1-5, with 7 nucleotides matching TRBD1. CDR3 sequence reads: CASNGDSYQPQHF. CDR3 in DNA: TGTGCCAGCAATGGGGACAGCTATCAGCCCCAGCATTTT.